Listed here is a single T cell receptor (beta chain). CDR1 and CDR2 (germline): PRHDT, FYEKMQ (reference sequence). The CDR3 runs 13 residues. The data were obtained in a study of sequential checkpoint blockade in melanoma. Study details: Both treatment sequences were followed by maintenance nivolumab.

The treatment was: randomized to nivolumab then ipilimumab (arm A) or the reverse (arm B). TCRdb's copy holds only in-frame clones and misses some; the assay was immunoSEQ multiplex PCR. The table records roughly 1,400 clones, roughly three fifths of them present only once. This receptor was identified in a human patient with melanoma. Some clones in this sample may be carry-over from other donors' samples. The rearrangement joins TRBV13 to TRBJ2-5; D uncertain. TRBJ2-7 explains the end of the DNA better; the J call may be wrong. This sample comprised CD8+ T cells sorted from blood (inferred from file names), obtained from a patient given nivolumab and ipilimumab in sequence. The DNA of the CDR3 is TGTGCCAGCAGCTTAGGACCGAGCTACGAGCAGTACTTC. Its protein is CASSLGPSYEQYF.